Only a few counts were recorded for the clone carrying this T cell receptor beta chain. Antigen unknown. These data come from a study of post-analysis software for immune sequencing data. General study findings and limits: When patients were compared with controls, four or five TRBV segments were more frequent, TRBV5-6, TRBV5-1 and TRBV20-1 among them. In multiple sclerosis, normalized Chao1 diversity was significantly below that of controls. Samples from a shared batch, those prepared together, strongly co-clustered by F measure.

Germline trimming cut 0 bases from V and 1 base from J; bases unmatched to any gene: 8. The CDR3 loop spans 16 amino acids. Germline V gives CDR1 DFQATT, CDR2 SNEGSKA (reference sequence). Unique molecular identifiers tagged the TCR beta cDNA libraries. Via MiXCR, TCRdb re-called the PCR reads, giving one row per CDR3 protein. The table has hundreds of thousands of distinct CDR3 sequences, about 32% seen once. Source material: blood. This chain joins TRBV20-1 and TRBJ1-1, with TRBD1 identical over 7 bases. This sequence was found in a girl under 18 with multiple sclerosis. CDR3 in amino acids: CSARDTGDPANTEAFF. The DNA of the CDR3 is TGCAGTGCTAGAGATACAGGGGACCCCGCGAACACTGAAGCTTTCTTT.